The sequence of this T cell receptor beta chain was determined in a study of T cells in localized non-small cell lung cancer. The germline CDR1 and CDR2 sequences are SEHNR and FQNEAQ (reference sequence). V lost 0 bases to trimming and J lost 2 bases, with 8 bases between them. There are 16 residues in the CDR3. This clone was detected once. Only in-frame clones appear in the TCRdb table, and some are missing; sequencing was by immunoSEQ multiplex PCR. Found here are about 59,000 clones, 91% of them singletons; the top ten hold approximately 20%. The sequence came from a man between 40 and 75 years old with stage I lung adenocarcinoma. The starting material was peripheral blood, obtained before any cancer treatment. The rearrangement joins TRBV7-9 to TRBJ2-6; D is perhaps TRBD1 or TRBD2 (5 bases each). CDR3 amino acids: CASSLASGPGANVLTF. The CDR3 DNA reads as TGTGCCAGCAGCTTAGCCTCGGGGCCTGGGGCCAACGTCCTGACTTTC.